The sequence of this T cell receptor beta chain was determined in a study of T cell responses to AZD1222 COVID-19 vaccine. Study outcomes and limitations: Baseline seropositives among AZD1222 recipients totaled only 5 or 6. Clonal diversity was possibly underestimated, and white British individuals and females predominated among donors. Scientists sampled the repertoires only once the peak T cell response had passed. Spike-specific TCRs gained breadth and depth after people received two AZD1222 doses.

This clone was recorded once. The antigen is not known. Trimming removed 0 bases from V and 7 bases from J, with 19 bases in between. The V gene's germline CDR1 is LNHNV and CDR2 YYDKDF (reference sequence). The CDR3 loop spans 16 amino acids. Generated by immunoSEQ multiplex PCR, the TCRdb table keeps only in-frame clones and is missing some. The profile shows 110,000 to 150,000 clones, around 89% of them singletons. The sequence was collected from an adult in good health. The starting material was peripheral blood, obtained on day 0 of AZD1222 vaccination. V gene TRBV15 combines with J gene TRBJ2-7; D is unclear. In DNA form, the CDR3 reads TGTGCCACCAGCAGAGATAGGGCAACGGGCTTGTGGGAGCAGTACTTC. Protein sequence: CATSRDRATGLWEQYF.